One sample yielded the 22 T cell receptor beta chains listed below, sequenced in a study of blood T cell repertoires in COVID-19. Libraries were prepared by immunoSEQ multiplex PCR; TCRdb keeps only in-frame clonotypes and omits some of them. The sample lists under 70,000 clones; around nine tenths were seen once. Material for sequencing was PBMCs or T cells enriched from blood (not recorded which). All receptors derive from a woman between 35 and 50 years old who had recovered from COVID-19.

This rearrangement joins TRBV3-1 (or the pseudogene TRBV3-2) to TRBJ2-7; D uncertain. CDR1 LGHDT and CDR2 YNNKEL come from the germline V gene (reference sequence). The CDR3 consists of 14 residues. V was shortened by 0 bases and J by 3 bases, with 9 bases between the two germline ends. CDR3 coding DNA: TGTGCCAGCAGCCAAGACCCTAGAGTCTACGAGCAGTACTTC. Translated, it gives CASSQDPRVYEQYF.

The chain uses TRBV24-1 and TRBJ2-5; TRBD1 agrees at 7 bases. CDR1 KGHDR and CDR2 SFDVKD come from the germline V gene. The junction had 8 bases not matched to a gene; V was cut back by 3 bases and J by 5 bases. The CDR3 is 15 amino acids. The CDR3, as DNA: TGTGCCACCAGTGATATACAGGGGAGTGACGAGACCCAGTACTTC. Its protein is CATSDIQGSDETQYF.

The chain recombines TRBV3-1 (or the pseudogene TRBV3-2) with TRBJ1-2; perhaps TRBD1 as D (5 bases). The V end was cut by 3 bases, the J end by 2 bases, with 7 bases between. The germline V gene encodes CDR1 LGHDT and CDR2 YNNKEL (reference sequence). The CDR3 is 13 amino acids. The CDR3: CASSQGLNYGYTF. In DNA, the CDR3 is TGTGCCAGCAGCCAGGGACTGAACTATGGCTACACCTTC.

The V call is TRBV7-6, the J call TRBJ1-3; a possible D gene is TRBD1 (5 bases). There are 15 residues in the CDR3. CDR1 is SGHVS, CDR2 FNYEAQ, per germline. The germline V and J ends were trimmed by 0 bases and 1 base, with 7 bases remaining between them. CDR3 region: CASSLAGLSGNTIYF. In nucleotides, the CDR3 is TGTGCCAGCAGCTTAGCGGGACTGTCTGGAAACACCATATATTTT.

The chain couples TRBV18 to TRBJ1-3, with 12 bases aligning to TRBD1. The CDR3 is 19 residues long. Germline V CDR1 and CDR2: KGHSH, LQKENI. Trimming removed 1 base from V and 0 bases from J; junction bases left unmatched: 7. CDR3 DNA sequence: TGTGCCAGCTCACCACTTTCCGGGACAGGGGGCACCTCTGGAAACACCATATATTTT. It codes for CASSPLSGTGGTSGNTIYF. Based on the CDR3 plus reference TRBV18 and TRBJ1-3, the full variable domain is NAGVMQNPRHLVRRRGQEARLRCSPMKGHSHVYWYRQLPEEGLKFMVYLQKENIIDESGMPKERFSAEFPKEGPSILRIQQVVRGDSAAYFCASSPLSGTGGTSGNTIYFGEGSWLTVV.

The gene calls are TRBV5-4 and TRBJ2-7, with D tentatively TRBD2 (6 bases). CDR3 length: 14 residues. V was pared by 6 bases and J by 7 bases, with 20 bases between. CDR1 SGHNT and CDR2 YYREEE come from the germline V gene (reference sequence). The chain's CDR3 is CASTLAGPGGEQYF. CDR3 DNA: TGTGCCAGCACCCTCGCGGGGCCCGGTGGGGAGCAGTACTTC.

The rearrangement uses TRBV7-2 and TRBJ2-4; 7 positions match TRBD1. After removal of 3 bases from V and 3 bases from J, the junction contained 8 bases not matched to a gene. Germline CDR1 and CDR2: SGHTA and FQGNSA. The CDR3 spans 16 residues. CDR3 residues: CASSLSPGTVKNIQYF. The CDR3 region has the DNA TGTGCCAGCAGCTTGTCCCCCGGGACAGTCAAAAACATTCAGTACTTC.

V gene TRBV10-1 combines with J gene TRBJ2-1, with TRBD2 matching 9 bases. CDR3 length equals 15 residues. The germline CDR1 and CDR2 sequences are WNHNN and SYGVQD (reference sequence). The V segment lost 3 bases and the J segment 4 bases; nucleotides outside the gene matches: 4. The CDR3 region is CASSEASGVYNEQFF. The DNA for the CDR3 is TGCGCCAGCAGTGAAGCTAGCGGGGTGTACAATGAGCAGTTCTTC.

The chain carries TRBV3-1 (or the pseudogene TRBV3-2) and TRBJ2-1; 7 bases align to TRBD1. CDR3 length: 13 amino acids. Germline lookup yields CDR1 LGHDT and CDR2 YNNKEL (reference sequence). V lost 4 bases, J lost 9 bases, and 6 bases stayed unmatched. CDR3 bases: TGTGCCAGCAGCCTGACAGGGAAAAGTGAGCAGTTCTTC. Translating gives CASSLTGKSEQFF.

The V gene is TRBV3-1 (or the pseudogene TRBV3-2), the J gene TRBJ2-2; 12 bases fit TRBD2. From germline, CDR1 is LGHDT and CDR2 YNNKEL (reference sequence). The CDR3 extends over 16 amino acids. Unmatched junction bases numbered 5, after V lost 4 bases and J lost 5 bases. CDR3 region: CASSLTSGGRTGELFF. CDR3 nucleotide sequence: TGTGCCAGCAGCCTAACTAGCGGGGGGCGGACCGGGGAGCTGTTTTTT.

This chain joins TRBV6-6 and TRBJ1-6, with a weak D call TRBD1 (6 bases). The CDR3 contains 15 residues. CDR1 is MNHNY, CDR2 SVGAGI, per germline (reference sequence). Trimming took 7 bases from V and 0 from J, leaving 10 bases between them. The CDR3 DNA sequence: TGTGCCAGCATCCAGGGGAGCTCCTATAATTCACCCCTCCACTTT. It encodes CASIQGSSYNSPLHF.

This sequence joins TRBV12-5 and TRBJ1-1; D not resolved. The germline V and J ends were trimmed by 7 bases and 1 base, with 10 bases remaining between them. Germline CDR1 LGHNT, CDR2 FRNRAP. The CDR3 extends over 13 amino acids. CDR3 bases: TGTGCTAGTGCCTTGACTGAGAACACTGAAGCTTTCTTT. This gives the protein CASALTENTEAFF.

V usage is TRBV5-4 and J usage is TRBJ1-2; the D gene is possibly TRBD1 (5 bases). CDR1 is SGHNT, CDR2 YYREEE, per germline (reference sequence). Deletions cut 4 bases from V and 1 base from J, with 11 bases between. This CDR3 has 14 amino acids. CDR3 in amino acids: CASSPGLYNYGYTF. As DNA, the CDR3 is TGTGCCAGCAGCCCGGGACTCTATAACTATGGCTACACCTTC.

The V and J genes are TRBV3-1 (or the pseudogene TRBV3-2) and TRBJ2-5; 10 bases are a match to TRBD2. Germline CDR1 reads LGHDT; CDR2 reads YNNKEL (reference sequence). After removal of 0 bases from V and 6 bases from J, the junction contained 4 bases not matched to a gene. This CDR3 has 15 amino acids. CDR3 region: CASSQDRGLAQTQYF. CDR3 in DNA: TGTGCCAGCAGCCAAGATCGGGGACTAGCGCAGACCCAGTACTTC.

The chain combines TRBV25-1 with TRBJ1-1; 8 nucleotides match TRBD1. The CDR3 is 15 residues long. CDR1 is MGHDK, CDR2 SYGVNS, per germline. V dropped 5 bases and J dropped 2; count of bases not matched to a gene: 7. CDR3: CASSPRTGQNTEAFF. The DNA of the CDR3 is TGTGCCAGCAGTCCCCGGACAGGGCAAAACACTGAAGCTTTCTTT.

V is TRBV24-1 and J is TRBJ2-1, with D unresolved. The CDR3 is 14 amino acids. V lost 4 bases and J lost 8, with 14 bases in between. The germline V gene encodes CDR1 KGHDR and CDR2 SFDVKD. The CDR3 DNA is TGTGCCACCAGTGAGTCGACACCAATGGATGAGCAGTTCTTC. Translating it yields CATSESTPMDEQFF.

V is TRBV19 and J is TRBJ2-3, with D possibly being TRBD2 (5 bases). Trimming removed 3 bases at V and 4 bases at J, with 11 bases between. The CDR3 runs to 14 residues. Germline lookup yields CDR1 LNHDA and CDR2 SQIVND (reference sequence). CDR3 in amino acids: CASSIGLGADTQYF. For the CDR3, the DNA is TGTGCCAGTAGTATCGGACTTGGCGCAGATACGCAGTATTTT.

This clone is labeled as medium-sized (0.01 to 0.1%). This chain uses TRBV28 with TRBJ2-4; TRBD1 aligns across 11 bases. Germline V gene sequence: CDR1 MDHEN, CDR2 SYDVKM. The ends lost 6 bases at V and 3 bases at J; junction bases unmatched: 1. CDR3 length: 14 residues. The CDR3 is CASRGQGDKNIQYF. The DNA of the CDR3 is TGTGCCAGCAGGGGACAGGGGGACAAAAACATTCAGTACTTC.

The V and J genes are TRBV10-2 and TRBJ1-5, with D maybe TRBD1 (6 bases). The CDR3 runs 16 residues. Germline V CDR1 and CDR2: WSHSY, SAAADI. The V and J ends lost 3 bases and 6 bases respectively, with 18 bases between them. CDR3 coding DNA: TGCGCCAGCAGTGATGGCGCAGGGGTTAGTAGTCAGCCCCAGCATTTT. It codes for CASSDGAGVSSQPQHF.

V and J are TRBV5-4 and TRBJ1-3; D may be TRBD1 (6 bases). The CDR3 is 14 amino acids. The germline V and J ends were trimmed by 0 bases and 3 bases, with 7 bases remaining between them. The V gene's germline CDR1 is SGHNT and CDR2 YYREEE (reference sequence). The CDR3 region is CASSLAGVGNTIYF. CDR3 bases: TGTGCCAGCAGCTTGGCAGGGGTTGGAAACACCATATATTTT.

This rearrangement joins TRBV5-6 to TRBJ1-1; D perhaps matches TRBD1 (5 bases). CDR3 length: 15 residues. The V gene lost 3 bases and the J gene lost 1 base, with 13 bases spanning the gap. The V gene's germline CDR1 is SGHDT and CDR2 YYEEEE. CDR3 amino acids: CASSSPRATNTEAFF. CDR3 nucleotides: TGTGCCAGCAGCTCGCCCAGGGCCACGAACACTGAAGCTTTCTTT.

This rearrangement joins TRBV27 to TRBJ1-1; D might be TRBD1 (5 bases). This CDR3 has 12 residues. V lost 6 bases to trimming and J lost 13 bases, with 18 bases between them. Germline values: CDR1 MNHEY, CDR2 SMNVEV (reference sequence). The CDR3 coding sequence is TGTGCCAGCAGGGGGCCTGGTTATCGTGTTTTCTTT. Protein product: CASRGPGYRVFF.